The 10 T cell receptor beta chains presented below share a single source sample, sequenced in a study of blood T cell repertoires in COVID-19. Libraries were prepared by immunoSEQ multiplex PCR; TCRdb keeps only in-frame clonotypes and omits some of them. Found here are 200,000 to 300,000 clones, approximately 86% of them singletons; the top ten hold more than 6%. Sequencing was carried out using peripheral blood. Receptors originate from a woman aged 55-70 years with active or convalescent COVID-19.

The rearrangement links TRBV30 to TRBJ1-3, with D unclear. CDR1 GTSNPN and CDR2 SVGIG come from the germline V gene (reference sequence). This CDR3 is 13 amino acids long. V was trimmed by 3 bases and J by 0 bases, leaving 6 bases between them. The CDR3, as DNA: TGTGCCTGGAGCCTAAGCTCTGGAAACACCATATATTTT. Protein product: CAWSLSSGNTIYF.

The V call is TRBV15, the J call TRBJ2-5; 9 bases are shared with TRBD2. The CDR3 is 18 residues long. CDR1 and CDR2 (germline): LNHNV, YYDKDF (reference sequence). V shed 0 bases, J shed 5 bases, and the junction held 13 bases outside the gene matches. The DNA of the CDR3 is TGTGCCACCAGCAGAGATAGGGGTAGCGGGGGAGAGGGGGAGACCCAGTACTTC. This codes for CATSRDRGSGGEGETQYF.

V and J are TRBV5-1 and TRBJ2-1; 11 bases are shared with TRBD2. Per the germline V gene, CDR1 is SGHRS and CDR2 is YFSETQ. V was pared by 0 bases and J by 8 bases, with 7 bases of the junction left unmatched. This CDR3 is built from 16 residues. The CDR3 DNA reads TGCGCCAGCAGCTTGGTGACTAGCGGGAAGTACCATGAGCAGTTCTTC. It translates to CASSLVTSGKYHEQFF.

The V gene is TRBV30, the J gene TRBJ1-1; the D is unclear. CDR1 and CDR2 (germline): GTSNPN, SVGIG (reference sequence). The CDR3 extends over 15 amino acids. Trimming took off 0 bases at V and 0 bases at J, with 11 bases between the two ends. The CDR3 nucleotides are TGTGCCTGGAGTGTACACCGGGGAGTGAACACTGAAGCTTTCTTT. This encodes CAWSVHRGVNTEAFF.

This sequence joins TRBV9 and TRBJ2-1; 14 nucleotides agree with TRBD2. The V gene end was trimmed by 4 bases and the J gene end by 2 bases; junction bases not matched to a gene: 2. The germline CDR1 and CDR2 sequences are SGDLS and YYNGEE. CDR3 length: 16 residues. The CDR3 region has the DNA TGTGCCAGCAGCTTGACTAGCGGGGGGGCCTACAATGAGCAGTTCTTC. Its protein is CASSLTSGGAYNEQFF. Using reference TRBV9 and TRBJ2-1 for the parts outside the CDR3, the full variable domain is DSGVTQTPKHLITATGQRVTLRCSPRSGDLSVYWYQQSLDQGLQFLIQYYNGEERAKGNILERFSAQQFPDLHSELNLSSLELGDSALYFCASSLTSGGAYNEQFFGPGTRLTVL.

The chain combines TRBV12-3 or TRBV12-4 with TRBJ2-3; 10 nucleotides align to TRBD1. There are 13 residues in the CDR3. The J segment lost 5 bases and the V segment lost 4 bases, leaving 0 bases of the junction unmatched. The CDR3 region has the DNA TGTGCCAGCAGTTGGGACAGGGGAGATACGCAGTATTTT. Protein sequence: CASSWDRGDTQYF.

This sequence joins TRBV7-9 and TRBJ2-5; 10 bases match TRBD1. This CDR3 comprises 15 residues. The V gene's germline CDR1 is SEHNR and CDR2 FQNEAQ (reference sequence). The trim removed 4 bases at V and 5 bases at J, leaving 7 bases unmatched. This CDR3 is CASSSDRGSWETQYF. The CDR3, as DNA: TGTGCCAGCAGCTCGGACAGGGGGAGCTGGGAGACCCAGTACTTC.

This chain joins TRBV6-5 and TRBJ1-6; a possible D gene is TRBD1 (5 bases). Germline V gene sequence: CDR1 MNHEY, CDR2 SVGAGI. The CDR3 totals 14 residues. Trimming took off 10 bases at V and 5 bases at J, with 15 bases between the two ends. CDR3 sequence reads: CAIRWGYDNSPLHF. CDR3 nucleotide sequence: TGTGCCATCCGTTGGGGCTATGATAATTCACCCCTCCACTTT.

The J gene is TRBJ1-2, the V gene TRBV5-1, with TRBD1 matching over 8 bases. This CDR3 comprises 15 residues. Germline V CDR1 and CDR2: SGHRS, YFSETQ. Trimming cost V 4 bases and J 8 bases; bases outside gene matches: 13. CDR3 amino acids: CASSVTGDGAHGYTF. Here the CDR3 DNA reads TGCGCCAGCAGCGTGACAGGGGACGGAGCGCACGGCTACACCTTC.

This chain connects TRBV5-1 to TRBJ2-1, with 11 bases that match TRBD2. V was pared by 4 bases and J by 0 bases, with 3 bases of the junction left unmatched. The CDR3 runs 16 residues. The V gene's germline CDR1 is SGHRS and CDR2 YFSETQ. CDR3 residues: CASSLTSGGSYNEQFF. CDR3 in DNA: TGCGCCAGCAGCCTCACTAGCGGGGGCTCCTACAATGAGCAGTTCTTC.